This T cell receptor (beta chain) was captured by sequencing in a study of blood T cell repertoires in COVID-19. Study-level background: From T cells, B-cell-depleted T cells, or PBMCs came the material, which was cDNA or gDNA.

Authors' analysis steps: Using reference gene primer amplification, nucleated cell counts were estimated. Clones were read by immunoSEQ multiplex PCR, and TCRdb kept only the in-frame ones, dropping some. V and J calls and clone size are as listed in that table; D and trimming were resolved from the DNA. The repertoire holds approximately 130,000 clones, with 60% to 80% as singletons. J lost 8 bases, V lost 4 bases, and 6 bases had no gene match. Per the germline V gene, CDR1 is SGHNT and CDR2 is YENEEA. The CDR3 has 14 amino acids. The chain employs TRBV11-3 and TRBJ1-1, with 11 nucleotides matching TRBD1. This receptor was identified in a human donor in a cohort sampled during active COVID-19. Sequencing was carried out using peripheral blood. CDR3 amino acids: CASSSTGTGGEAFF. CDR3 sequence (DNA): TGTGCCAGCAGCTCCACCGGGACAGGGGGAGAAGCTTTCTTT.